This T cell receptor (beta chain) was captured by sequencing in a study of blood T cell repertoires in COVID-19. Study in general: Both acute and convalescent COVID-19 samples were obtained from the United States, Italy and Spain.

V shed 4 bases, J shed 2 bases, and the junction held 3 bases outside the gene matches. The CDR3 has 14 residues. Germline CDR1 is LGHNT and CDR2 is FRNRAP. How the authors handled the data: Reference gene primer amplification yielded estimated nucleated cell counts. Clones were sequenced by immunoSEQ multiplex PCR, and TCRdb holds only the in-frame ones, with some missing. V, J and clone size reflect that table, while D and trimming were determined from the DNA. The sample lists 71,000 or so clones, 86% seen once, with approximately 15% in the top ten. This receptor was identified in a man aged 80 or over in a cohort sampled during active COVID-19. The sequenced sample was peripheral blood. The chain is built from TRBV12-5 and TRBJ2-5; TRBD1 agrees at 8 bases. The CDR3 loop reads CASGSRDRQETQYF. The CDR3 region has the DNA TGTGCTAGTGGTTCCCGGGACAGGCAAGAGACCCAGTACTTC.